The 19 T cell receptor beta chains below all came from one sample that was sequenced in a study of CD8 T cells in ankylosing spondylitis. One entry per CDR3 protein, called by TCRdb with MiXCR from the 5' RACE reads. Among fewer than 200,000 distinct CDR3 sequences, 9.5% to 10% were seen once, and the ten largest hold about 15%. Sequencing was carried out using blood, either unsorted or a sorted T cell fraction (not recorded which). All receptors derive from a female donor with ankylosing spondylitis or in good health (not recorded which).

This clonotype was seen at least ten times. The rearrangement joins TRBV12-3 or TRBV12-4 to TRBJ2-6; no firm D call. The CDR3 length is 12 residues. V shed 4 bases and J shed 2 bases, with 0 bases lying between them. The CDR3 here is CASSSGANVLTF. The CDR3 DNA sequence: TGTGCCAGCAGTTCTGGGGCCAACGTCCTGACTTTC.

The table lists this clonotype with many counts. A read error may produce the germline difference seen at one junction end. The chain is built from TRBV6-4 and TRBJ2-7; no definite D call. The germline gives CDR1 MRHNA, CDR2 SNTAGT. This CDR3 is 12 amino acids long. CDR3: CASRGSSCEQYF. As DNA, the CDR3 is TGTGCCAGCAGGGGGTCCTCCTGCGAGCAGTACTTC.

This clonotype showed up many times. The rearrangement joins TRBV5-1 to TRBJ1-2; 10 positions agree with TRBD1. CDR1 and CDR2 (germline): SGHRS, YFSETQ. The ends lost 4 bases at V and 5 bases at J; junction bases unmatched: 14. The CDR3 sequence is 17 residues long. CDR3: CASSPYRTGGRAYGYTF. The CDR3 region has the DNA TGCGCCAGCAGCCCCTACCGGACAGGGGGTCGGGCTTATGGCTACACCTTC.

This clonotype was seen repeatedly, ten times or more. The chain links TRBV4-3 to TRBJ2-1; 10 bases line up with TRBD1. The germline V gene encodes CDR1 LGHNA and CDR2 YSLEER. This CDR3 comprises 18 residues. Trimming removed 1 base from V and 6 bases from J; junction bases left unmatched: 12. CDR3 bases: TGCGCCAGCAGCCAAGGACGTAGTGGACAGGGGGTAGGCAATGAGCAGTTCTTC. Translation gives CASSQGRSGQGVGNEQFF.

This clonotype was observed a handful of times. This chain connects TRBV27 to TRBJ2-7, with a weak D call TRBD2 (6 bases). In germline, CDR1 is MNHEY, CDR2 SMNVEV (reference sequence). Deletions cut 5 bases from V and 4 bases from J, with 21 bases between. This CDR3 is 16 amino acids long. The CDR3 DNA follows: TGTGCCAGCAGTCCCTCCCCTAAGGCGGGACCATACGAGCAGTACTTC. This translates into CASSPSPKAGPYEQYF.

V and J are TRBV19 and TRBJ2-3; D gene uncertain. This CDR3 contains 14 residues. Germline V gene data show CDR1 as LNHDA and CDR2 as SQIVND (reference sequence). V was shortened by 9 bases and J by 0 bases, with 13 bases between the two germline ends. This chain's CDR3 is CASQDPYSTDTQYF. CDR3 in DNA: TGTGCCAGCCAGGACCCCTACAGCACAGATACGCAGTATTTT.

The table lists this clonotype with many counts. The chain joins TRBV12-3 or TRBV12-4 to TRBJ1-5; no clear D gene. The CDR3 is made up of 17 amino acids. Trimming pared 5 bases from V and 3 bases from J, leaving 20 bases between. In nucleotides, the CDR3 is TGTGCCAGCAGTAACTTTGGCCGGGGAGAAGACAATCAGCCCCAGCATTTT. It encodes CASSNFGRGEDNQPQHF.

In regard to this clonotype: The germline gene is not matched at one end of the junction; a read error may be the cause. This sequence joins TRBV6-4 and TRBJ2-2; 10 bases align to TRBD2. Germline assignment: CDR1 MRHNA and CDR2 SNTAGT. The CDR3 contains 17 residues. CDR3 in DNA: TGTGCCAGCAGGGACTCAGTGATAGCGGGAGGTGCCGGGGAGCTGTTTTTT. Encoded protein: CASRDSVIAGGAGELFF.

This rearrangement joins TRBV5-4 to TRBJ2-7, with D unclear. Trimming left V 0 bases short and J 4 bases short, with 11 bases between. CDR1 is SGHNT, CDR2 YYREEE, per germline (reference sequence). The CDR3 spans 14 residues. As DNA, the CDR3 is TGTGCCAGCAGCTTGGAAGGTAGTACGTACGAGCAGTACTTC. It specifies CASSLEGSTYEQYF.

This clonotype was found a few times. This CDR3 is CASSLFGDSNQPQHF. In DNA form, the CDR3 reads TGCGCCAGCAGCTTGTTCGGAGATAGCAATCAGCCCCAGCATTTT. J is TRBJ1-5 and V is TRBV5-1, with unresolved D. The CDR3 is 15 residues long. Trimming left V 1 base short and J 0 bases short, with 8 bases between. In germline, CDR1 is SGHRS, CDR2 YFSETQ.

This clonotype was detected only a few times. The CDR3 bases are TGTGCCACCAGCACCCCCGACAGATTCAACTATGGCTACACCTTC. It encodes CATSTPDRFNYGYTF. V gene TRBV15 combines with J gene TRBJ1-2, with D perhaps matching TRBD1 (5 bases). The V gene lost 4 bases and the J gene lost 2 bases, with 14 bases spanning the gap. Per the germline V gene, CDR1 is LNHNV and CDR2 is YYDKDF (reference sequence). CDR3 length: 15 amino acids.

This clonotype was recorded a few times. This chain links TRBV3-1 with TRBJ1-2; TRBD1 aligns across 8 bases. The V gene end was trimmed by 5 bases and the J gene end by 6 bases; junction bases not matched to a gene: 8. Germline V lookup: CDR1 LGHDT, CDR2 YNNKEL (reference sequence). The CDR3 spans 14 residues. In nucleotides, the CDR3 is TGTGCCAGCAGCTCCCGGGACAGGACTCATGGCTACACCTTC. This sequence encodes CASSSRDRTHGYTF.

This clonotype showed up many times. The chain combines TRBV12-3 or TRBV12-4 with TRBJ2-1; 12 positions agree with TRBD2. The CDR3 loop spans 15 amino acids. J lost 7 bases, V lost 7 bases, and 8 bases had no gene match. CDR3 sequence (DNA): TGTGCCAGCAACAGACTAGCGGGAGTACAGAATGAGCAGTTCTTC. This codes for CASNRLAGVQNEQFF.

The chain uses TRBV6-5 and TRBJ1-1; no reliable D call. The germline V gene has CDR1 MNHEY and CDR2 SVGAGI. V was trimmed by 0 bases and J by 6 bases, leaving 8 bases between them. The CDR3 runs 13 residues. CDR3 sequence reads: CASSYSPRAEAFF. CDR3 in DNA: TGTGCCAGCAGTTACTCCCCGAGGGCTGAAGCTTTCTTT.

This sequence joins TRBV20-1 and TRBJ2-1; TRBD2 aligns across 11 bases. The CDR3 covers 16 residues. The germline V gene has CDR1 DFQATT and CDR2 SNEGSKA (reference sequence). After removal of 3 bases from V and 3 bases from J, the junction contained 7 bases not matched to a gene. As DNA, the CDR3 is TGCAGTGCTAGTCCCGGGACTAGCGGAGGCTACAATGAGCAGTTCTTC. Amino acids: CSASPGTSGGYNEQFF.

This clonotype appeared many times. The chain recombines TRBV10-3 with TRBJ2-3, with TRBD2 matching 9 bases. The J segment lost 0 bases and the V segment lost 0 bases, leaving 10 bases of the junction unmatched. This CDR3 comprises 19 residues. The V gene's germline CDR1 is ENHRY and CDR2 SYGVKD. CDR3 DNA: TGTGCCATCAGTGAGTCCGACCCCCCGACTAGCGGAAGCACAGATACGCAGTATTTT. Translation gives CAISESDPPTSGSTDTQYF.

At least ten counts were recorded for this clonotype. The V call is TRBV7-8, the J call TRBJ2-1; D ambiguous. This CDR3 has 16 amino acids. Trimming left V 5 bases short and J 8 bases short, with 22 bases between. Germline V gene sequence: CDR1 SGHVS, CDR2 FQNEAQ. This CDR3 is CASSPPPWTSDYEQFF. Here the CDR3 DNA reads TGTGCCAGCAGCCCACCGCCGTGGACCTCCGACTATGAGCAGTTCTTC.

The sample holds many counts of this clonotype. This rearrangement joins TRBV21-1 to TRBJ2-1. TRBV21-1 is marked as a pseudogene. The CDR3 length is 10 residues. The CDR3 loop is CASSKDEQFF. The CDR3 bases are TGTGCCAGCAGCAAGGATGAGCAGTTCTTC.

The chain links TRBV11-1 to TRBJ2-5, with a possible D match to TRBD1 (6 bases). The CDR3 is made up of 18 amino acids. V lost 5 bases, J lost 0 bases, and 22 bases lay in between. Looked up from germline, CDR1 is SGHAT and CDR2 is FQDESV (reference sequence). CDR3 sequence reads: CASSPRSGHTRHQETQYF. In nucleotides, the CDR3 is TGTGCCAGCAGCCCGCGTTCGGGACACACGAGACACCAAGAGACCCAGTACTTC.